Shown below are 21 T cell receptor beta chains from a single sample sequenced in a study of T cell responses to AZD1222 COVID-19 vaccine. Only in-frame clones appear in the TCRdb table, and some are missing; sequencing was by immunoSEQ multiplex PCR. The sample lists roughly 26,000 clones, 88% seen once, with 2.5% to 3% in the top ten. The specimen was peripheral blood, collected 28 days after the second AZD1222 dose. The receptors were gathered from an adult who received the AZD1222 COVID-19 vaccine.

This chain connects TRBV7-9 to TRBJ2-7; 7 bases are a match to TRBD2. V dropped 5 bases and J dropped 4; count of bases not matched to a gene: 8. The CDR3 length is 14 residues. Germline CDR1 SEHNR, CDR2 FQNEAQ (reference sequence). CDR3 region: CASSEGGGLYEQYF. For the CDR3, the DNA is TGTGCCAGCAGCGAGGGCGGGGGACTGTACGAGCAGTACTTC.

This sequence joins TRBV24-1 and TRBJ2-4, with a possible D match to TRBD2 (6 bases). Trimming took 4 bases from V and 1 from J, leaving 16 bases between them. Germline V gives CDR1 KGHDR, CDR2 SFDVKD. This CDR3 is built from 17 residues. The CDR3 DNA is TGTGCCACCAGTGAGCTCCGGGACTCTGAGGCCAAAAACATTCAGTACTTC. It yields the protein CATSELRDSEAKNIQYF.

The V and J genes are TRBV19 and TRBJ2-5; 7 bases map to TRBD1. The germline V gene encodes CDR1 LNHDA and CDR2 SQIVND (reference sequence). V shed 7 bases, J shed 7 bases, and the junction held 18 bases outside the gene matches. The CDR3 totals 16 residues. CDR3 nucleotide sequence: TGTGCCAGTAACCCAGACTCCGGGACAGATAGTGGGACCCAGTACTTC. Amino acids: CASNPDSGTDSGTQYF. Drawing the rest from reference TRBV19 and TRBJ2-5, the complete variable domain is DGGITQSPKYLFRKEGQNVTLSCEQNLNHDAMYWYRQDPGQGLRLIYYSQIVNDFQKGDIAEGYSVSREKKESFPLTVTSAQKNPTAFYLCASNPDSGTDSGTQYFGPGTRLLVL.

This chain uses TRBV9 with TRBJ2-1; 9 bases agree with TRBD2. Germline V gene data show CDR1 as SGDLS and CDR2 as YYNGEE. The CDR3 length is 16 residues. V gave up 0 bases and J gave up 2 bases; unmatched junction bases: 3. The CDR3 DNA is TGTGCCAGCAGCGTAGATGCGGGGGGGCCCTACAATGAGCAGTTCTTC. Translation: CASSVDAGGPYNEQFF.

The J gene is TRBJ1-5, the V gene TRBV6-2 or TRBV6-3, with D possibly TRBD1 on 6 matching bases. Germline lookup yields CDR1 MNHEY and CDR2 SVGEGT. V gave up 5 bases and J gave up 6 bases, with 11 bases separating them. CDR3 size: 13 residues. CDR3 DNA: TGTGCCAGCAGTCGGACAGTTGTTCAGCCCCAGCATTTT. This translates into CASSRTVVQPQHF.

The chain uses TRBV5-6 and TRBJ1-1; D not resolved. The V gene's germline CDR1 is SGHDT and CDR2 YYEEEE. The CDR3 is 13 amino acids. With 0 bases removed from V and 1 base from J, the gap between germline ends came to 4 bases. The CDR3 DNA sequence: TGTGCCAGCAGCTTGGGAGAGAACACTGAAGCTTTCTTT. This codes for CASSLGENTEAFF.

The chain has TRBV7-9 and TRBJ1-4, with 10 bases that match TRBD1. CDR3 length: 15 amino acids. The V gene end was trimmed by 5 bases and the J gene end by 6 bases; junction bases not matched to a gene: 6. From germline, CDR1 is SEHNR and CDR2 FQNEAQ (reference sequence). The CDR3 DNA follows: TGTGCCAGCAGCGGCCGGGACAGGGGATATGAAAAACTGTTTTTT. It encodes CASSGRDRGYEKLFF.

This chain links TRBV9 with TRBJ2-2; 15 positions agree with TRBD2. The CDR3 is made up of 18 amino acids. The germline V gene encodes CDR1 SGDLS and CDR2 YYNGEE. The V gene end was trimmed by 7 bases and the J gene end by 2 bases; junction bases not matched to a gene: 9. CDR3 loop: CASSLGLAGGINTGELFF. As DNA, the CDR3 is TGTGCCAGCTCTCTTGGACTAGCGGGGGGGATCAACACCGGGGAGCTGTTTTTT.

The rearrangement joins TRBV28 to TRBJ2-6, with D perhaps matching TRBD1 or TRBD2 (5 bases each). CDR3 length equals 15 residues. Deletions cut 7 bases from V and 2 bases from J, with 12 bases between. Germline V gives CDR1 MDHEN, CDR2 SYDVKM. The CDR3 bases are TGTGCCAGCACCGTGGTGGGACCTGGGGCCAACGTCCTGACTTTC. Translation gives CASTVVGPGANVLTF.

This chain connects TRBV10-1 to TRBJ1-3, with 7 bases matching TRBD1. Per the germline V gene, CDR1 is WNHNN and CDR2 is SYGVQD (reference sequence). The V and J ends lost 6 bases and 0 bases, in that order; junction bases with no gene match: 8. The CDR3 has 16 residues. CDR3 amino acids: CASSHRDSSSGNTIYF. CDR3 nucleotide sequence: TGCGCCAGCAGCCATAGGGACAGCAGCTCTGGAAACACCATATATTTT.

This CDR3 reads CASKPFRDIYGYTF. CDR3 coding DNA: TGTGCCAGCAAACCATTCCGGGACATCTATGGCTACACCTTC. The chain uses TRBV27 and TRBJ1-2; D is perhaps TRBD1 (6 bases). Trimming took off 7 bases at V and 4 bases at J, with 16 bases between the two ends. The CDR3 extends over 14 amino acids. The germline CDR1 and CDR2 sequences are MNHEY and SMNVEV (reference sequence).

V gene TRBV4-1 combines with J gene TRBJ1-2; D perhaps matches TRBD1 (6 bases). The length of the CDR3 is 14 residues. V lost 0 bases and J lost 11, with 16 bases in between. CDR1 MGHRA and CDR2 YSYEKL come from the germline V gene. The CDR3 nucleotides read TGCGCCAGCAGCCAAGATACAGGGCGAGTCTTGTACACCTTC. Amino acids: CASSQDTGRVLYTF.

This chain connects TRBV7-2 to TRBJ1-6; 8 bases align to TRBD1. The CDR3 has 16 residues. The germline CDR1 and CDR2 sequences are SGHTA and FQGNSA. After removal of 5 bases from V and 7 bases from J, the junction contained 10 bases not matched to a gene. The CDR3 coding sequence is TGTGCCAGCAGCCTCTCAGGGGGCTGGAGGAATTCACCCCTCCACTTT. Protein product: CASSLSGGWRNSPLHF.

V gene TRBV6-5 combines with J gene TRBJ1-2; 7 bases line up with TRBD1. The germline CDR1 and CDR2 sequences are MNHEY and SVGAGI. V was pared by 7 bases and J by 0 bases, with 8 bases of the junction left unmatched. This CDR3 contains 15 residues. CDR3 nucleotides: TGTGCCAGCACCAAGACGGGACAGACTAACTATGGCTACACCTTC. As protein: CASTKTGQTNYGYTF.

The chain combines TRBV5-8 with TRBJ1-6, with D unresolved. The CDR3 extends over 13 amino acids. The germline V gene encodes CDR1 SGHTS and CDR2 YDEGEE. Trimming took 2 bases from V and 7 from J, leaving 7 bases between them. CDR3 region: CASSFGQNSPLHF. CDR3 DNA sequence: TGTGCCAGCAGCTTTGGCCAGAATTCACCCCTCCACTTT.

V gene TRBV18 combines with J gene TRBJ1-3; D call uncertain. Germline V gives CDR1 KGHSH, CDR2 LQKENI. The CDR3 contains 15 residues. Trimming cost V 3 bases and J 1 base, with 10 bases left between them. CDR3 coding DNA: TGTGCCAGCTCACCGCCGTCCGGGTCTGGAAACACCATATATTTT. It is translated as CASSPPSGSGNTIYF.

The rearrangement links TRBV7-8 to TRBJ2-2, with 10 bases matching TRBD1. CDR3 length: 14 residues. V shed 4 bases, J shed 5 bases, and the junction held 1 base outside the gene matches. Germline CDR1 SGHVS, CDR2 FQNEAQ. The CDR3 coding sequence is TGTGCCAGCAGCTGGGGACAGGGGACCGGGGAGCTGTTTTTT. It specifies CASSWGQGTGELFF.

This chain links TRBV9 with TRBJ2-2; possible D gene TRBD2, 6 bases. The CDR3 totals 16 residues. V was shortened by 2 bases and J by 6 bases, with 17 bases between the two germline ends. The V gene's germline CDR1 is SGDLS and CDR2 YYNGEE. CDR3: CASSVGLAVGAGELFF. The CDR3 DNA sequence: TGTGCCAGCAGCGTTGGGTTAGCGGTGGGAGCCGGGGAGCTGTTTTTT.

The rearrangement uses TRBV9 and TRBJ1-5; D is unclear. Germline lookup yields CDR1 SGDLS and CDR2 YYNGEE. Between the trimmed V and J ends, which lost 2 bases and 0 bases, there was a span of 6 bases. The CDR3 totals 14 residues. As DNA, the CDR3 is TGTGCCAGCAGCGTTACTGATAGCAATCAGCCCCAGCATTTT. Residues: CASSVTDSNQPQHF.

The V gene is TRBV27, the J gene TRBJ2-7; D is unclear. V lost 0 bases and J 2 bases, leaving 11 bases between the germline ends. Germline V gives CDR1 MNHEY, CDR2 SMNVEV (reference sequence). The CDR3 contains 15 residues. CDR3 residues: CASSLSWGMTYEQYF. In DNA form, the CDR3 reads TGTGCCAGCAGTTTATCCTGGGGTATGACCTACGAGCAGTACTTC.

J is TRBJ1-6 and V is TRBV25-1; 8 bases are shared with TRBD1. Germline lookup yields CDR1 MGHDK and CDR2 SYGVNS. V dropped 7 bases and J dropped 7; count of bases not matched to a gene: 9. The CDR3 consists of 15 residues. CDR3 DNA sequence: TGTGCCAGCACTGTAGGCACAGGGGGGAATTCACCCCTCCACTTT. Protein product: CASTVGTGGNSPLHF.